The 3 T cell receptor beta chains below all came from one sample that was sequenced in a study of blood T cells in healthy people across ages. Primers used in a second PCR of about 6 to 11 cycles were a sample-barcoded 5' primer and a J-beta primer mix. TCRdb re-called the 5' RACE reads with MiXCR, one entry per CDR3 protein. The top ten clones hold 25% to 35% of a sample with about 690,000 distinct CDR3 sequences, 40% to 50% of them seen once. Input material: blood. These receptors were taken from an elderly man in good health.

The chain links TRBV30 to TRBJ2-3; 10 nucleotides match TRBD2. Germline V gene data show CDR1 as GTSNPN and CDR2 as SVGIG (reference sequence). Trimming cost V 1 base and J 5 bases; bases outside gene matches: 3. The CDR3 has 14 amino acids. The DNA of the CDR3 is TGTGCCTGGAGTGGTAGCGGGGGGATAGATACGCAGTATTTT. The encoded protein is CAWSGSGGIDTQYF.

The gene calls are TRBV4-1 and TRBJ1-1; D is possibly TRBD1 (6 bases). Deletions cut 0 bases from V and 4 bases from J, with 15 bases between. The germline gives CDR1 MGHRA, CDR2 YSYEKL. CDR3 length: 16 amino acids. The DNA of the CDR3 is TGCGCCAGCAGCCAAGATCCCGGGGGCGTAGGCACTGAAGCTTTCTTT. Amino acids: CASSQDPGGVGTEAFF.

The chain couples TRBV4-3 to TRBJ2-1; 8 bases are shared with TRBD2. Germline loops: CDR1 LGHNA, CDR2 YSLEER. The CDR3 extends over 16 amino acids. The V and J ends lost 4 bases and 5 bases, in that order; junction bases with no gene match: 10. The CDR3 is CASSPTGGGGHNEQFF. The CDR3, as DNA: TGCGCCAGCAGCCCCACGGGGGGGGGAGGGCACAATGAGCAGTTCTTC.